This T cell receptor (beta chain) was sequenced in a study of shared clonotypes between healthy human individuals. Study-level results: It was the few donors that limited the genetic and exposure-history diversity represented. Researchers sampled only blood; tissue repertoires likely differ. Richness estimates generally favored naive over memory subsets.

As for this clone: The antigen is not known.

TCRdb's table, derived via immunoSEQ multiplex PCR, lists solely in-frame clones and lacks some. Of around 2.1 million clones in the sample, about 93% are singletons; the top ten hold over 1.5%. The naive CD8 subset, CD45RO-negative cells positively selected for CCR7, excluded terminally differentiated effector memory CD45RA+ cells. Trimming removed 3 bases at V and 8 bases at J, with 15 bases between. Looked up from germline, CDR1 is SGHDT and CDR2 is YYEEEE. The CDR3 has 14 residues. The source is a man between 18 and 29 years old in good health. Some clones in this sample may be carry-over from other donors' samples. This chain links TRBV5-6 with TRBJ2-1; D tentatively reads TRBD1 or TRBD2 (5 bases each). Sequencing was carried out using naive CD8+ T cells from PBMCs. CDR3 protein: CASSWGRSTYEQFF. The CDR3 DNA follows: TGTGCCAGCAGCTGGGGACGGAGTACCTATGAGCAGTTCTTC.